Below, one T cell receptor (beta chain) is given with its context. This sample was taken from a study of early T cells in non-severe SARS-CoV-2 infection. Via MiXCR, TCRdb re-called the 5' RACE reads, giving one row per CDR3 protein. The sample carries 65,000 to 95,000 distinct CDR3 sequences, roughly a sixth recorded once. Looked up from germline, CDR1 is DFQATT and CDR2 is SNEGSKA (reference sequence). The V end was cut by 2 bases, the J end by 6 bases, with 17 bases between. This CDR3 spans 15 amino acids. Input material: whole blood. This rearrangement joins TRBV20-1 to TRBJ2-1; perhaps TRBD2 as D (7 bases). The origin of this receptor is an adult who was a healthcare worker with PCR-confirmed SARS-CoV-2 infection or an uninfected control (not recorded which). The CDR3 bases are TGCAGTGCTAGACCGGGGGGCCGAAATATCAATGAGCAGTTCTTC. It specifies CSARPGGRNINEQFF.